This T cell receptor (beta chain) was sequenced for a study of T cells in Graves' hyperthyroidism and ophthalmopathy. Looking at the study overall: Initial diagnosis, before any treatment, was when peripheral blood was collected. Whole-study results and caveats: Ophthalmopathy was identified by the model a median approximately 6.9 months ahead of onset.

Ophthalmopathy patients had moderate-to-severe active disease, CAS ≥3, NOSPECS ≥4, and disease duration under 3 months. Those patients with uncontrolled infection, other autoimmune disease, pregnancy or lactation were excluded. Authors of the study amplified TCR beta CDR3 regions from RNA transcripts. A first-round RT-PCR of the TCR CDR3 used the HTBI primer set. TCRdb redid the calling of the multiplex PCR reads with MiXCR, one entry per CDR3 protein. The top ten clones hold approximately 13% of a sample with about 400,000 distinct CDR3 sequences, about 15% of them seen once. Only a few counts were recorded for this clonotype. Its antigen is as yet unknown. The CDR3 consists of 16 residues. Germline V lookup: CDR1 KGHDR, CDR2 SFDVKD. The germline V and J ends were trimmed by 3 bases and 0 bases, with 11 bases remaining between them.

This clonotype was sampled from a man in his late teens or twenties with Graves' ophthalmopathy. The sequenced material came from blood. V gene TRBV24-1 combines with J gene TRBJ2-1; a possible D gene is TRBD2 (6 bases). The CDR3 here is CATSDPGESSYNEQFF. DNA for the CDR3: TGTGCCACCAGTGATCCGGGAGAAAGCTCCTACAATGAGCAGTTCTTC.